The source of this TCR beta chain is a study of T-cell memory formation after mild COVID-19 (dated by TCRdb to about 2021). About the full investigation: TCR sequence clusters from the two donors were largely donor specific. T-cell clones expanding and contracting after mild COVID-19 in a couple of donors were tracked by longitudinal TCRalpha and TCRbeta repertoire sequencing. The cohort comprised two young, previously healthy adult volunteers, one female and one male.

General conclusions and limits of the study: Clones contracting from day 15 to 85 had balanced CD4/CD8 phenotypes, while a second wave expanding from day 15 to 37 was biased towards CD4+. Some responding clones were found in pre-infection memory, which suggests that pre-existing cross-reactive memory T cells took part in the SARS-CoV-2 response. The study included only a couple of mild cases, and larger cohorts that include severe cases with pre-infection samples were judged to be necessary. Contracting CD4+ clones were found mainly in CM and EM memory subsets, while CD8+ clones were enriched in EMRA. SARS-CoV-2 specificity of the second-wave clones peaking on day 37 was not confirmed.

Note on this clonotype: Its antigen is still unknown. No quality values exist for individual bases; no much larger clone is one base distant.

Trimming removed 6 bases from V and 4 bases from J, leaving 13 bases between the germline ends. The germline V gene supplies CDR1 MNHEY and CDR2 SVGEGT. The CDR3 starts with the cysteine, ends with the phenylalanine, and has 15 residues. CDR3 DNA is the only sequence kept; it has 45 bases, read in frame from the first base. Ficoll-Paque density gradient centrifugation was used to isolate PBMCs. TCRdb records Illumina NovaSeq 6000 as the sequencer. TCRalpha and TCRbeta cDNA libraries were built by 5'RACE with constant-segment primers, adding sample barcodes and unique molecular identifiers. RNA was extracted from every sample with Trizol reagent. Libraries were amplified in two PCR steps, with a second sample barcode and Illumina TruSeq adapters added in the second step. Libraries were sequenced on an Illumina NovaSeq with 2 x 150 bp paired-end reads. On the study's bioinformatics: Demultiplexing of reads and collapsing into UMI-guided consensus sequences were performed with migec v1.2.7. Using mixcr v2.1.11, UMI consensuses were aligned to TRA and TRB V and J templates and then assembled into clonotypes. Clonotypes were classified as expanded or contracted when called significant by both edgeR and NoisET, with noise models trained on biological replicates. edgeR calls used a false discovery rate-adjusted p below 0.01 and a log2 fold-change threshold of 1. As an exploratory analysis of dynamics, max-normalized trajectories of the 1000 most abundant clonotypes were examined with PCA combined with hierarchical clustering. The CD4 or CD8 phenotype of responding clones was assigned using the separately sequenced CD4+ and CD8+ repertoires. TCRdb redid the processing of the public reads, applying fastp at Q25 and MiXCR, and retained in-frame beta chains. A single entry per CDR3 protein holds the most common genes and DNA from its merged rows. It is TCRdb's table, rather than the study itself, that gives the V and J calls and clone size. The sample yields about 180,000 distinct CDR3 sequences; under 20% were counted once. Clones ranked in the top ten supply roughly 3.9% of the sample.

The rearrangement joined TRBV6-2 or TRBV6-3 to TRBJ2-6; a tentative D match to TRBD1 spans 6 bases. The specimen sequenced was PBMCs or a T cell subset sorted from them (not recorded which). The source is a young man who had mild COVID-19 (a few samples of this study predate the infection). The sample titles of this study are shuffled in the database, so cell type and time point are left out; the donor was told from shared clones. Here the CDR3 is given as CASSHRVPGANVLTF. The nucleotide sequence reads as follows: TGTGCCAGCAGCCACAGGGTCCCCGGGGCCAACGTCCTGACTTTC.